The 14 T cell receptor beta chains presented below share a single source sample, sequenced in a study of cytomegalovirus exposure and HLA in healthy donors. A multiplex PCR was run with 60 Vbeta primers and 13 Jbeta primers. Measured with immunoSEQ multiplex PCR; TCRdb has only the in-frame clones, and not every one. Of tens of thousands of clones listed, under 85% were seen once; the top ten hold approximately 5.5%. Sequencing was done on a sample of PBMCs. Every receptor here comes from a man aged 45-60 years in good health and CMV-seronegative.

This clone has only a few counts. The rearrangement links TRBV7-6 to TRBJ2-5; D is undetermined. The CDR3 has 12 residues. Germline V CDR1 and CDR2: SGHVS, FNYEAQ. V was trimmed by 1 base and J by 3 bases, leaving 3 bases between them. CDR3 in amino acids: CASSLGEETQYF. The CDR3 DNA sequence: TGTGCCAGCAGCTTAGGAGAAGAGACCCAGTACTTC.

The chain carries TRBV10-3 and TRBJ1-2; D might be TRBD1 (5 bases). The CDR3 length is 16 residues. V was pared by 6 bases and J by 7 bases, with 24 bases between. Germline lookup yields CDR1 ENHRY and CDR2 SYGVKD. The CDR3 nucleotides read TGTGCCATCAGCGAAACTACGGGACTTGTGGGGGGTGGCTACACCTTC. Translating gives CAISETTGLVGGGYTF.

This chain's CDR3 is CASSVNSRAGETQYF. DNA for the CDR3: TGTGCCAGCAGCGTCAATTCCCGGGCGGGTGAGACCCAGTACTTC. V and J are TRBV9 and TRBJ2-5, with a possible D match to TRBD2 (5 bases). The germline V gene has CDR1 SGDLS and CDR2 YYNGEE. This CDR3 is 15 amino acids long. The V end was cut by 2 bases, the J end by 5 bases, with 16 bases between.

The chain joins TRBV10-3 to TRBJ2-3; 9 bases are a match to TRBD1. Germline trimming cut 10 bases from V and 3 bases from J; bases unmatched to any gene: 5. The CDR3 runs to 13 residues. Germline CDR1 reads ENHRY; CDR2 reads SYGVKD. The CDR3, as DNA: TGTGCCACCAAGGACAGGGGAACAGATACGCAGTATTTT. Its protein is CATKDRGTDTQYF.

The gene calls are TRBV5-1 and TRBJ2-2, with 12 positions matching TRBD2. CDR1 is SGHRS and CDR2 is YFSETQ in the germline V gene. The J segment lost 10 bases and the V segment lost 0 bases, leaving 4 bases of the junction unmatched. This CDR3 comprises 15 residues. CDR3 amino acids: CASSLASGGAVELFF. The DNA of the CDR3 is TGCGCCAGCAGCTTGGCTAGCGGGGGGGCCGTGGAGCTGTTTTTT.

The chain has TRBV11-3 and TRBJ1-1; no clear D gene. The CDR3 runs to 14 residues. Germline assignment: CDR1 SGHNT and CDR2 YENEEA. The V gene lost 4 bases and the J gene lost 4 bases, with 13 bases spanning the gap. CDR3 protein: CASSSEGGVTEAFF. Written as DNA, the CDR3 is TGTGCCAGCAGCTCCGAGGGAGGTGTCACTGAAGCTTTCTTT. The entire variable domain, with the rest obtained from reference TRBV11-3 and TRBJ1-1, is as follows: EAGVVQSPRYKIIEKKQPVAFWCNPISGHNTLYWYLQNLGQGPELLIRYENEEAVDDSQLPKDRFSAERLKGVDSTLKIQPAELGDSAVYLCASSSEGGVTEAFFGQGTRLTVV.

The CDR3 protein is CASSLGTAGQYF. The CDR3 bases are TGTGCCAGCAGCTTGGGGACAGCTGGGCAGTATTTT. The chain combines TRBV5-8 with TRBJ2-3, with D perhaps TRBD1 (6 bases). CDR1 is SGHTS and CDR2 is YDEGEE in the germline V gene. The CDR3 consists of 12 residues. V was shortened by 0 bases and J by 11 bases, with 10 bases between the two germline ends.

This clone was detected only once. The rearrangement joins TRBV9 to TRBJ1-5, with D perhaps matching TRBD1 (6 bases). Trimming cost V 0 bases and J 6 bases, with 7 bases left between them. Germline CDR1 SGDLS, CDR2 YYNGEE. This CDR3 comprises 13 residues. CDR3 sequence (DNA): TGTGCCAGCAGCGTAGAAGGGGGTCAGCCCCAGCATTTT. Translating gives CASSVEGGQPQHF. The variable domain in full, completed from reference TRBV9 and TRBJ1-5, reads DSGVTQTPKHLITATGQRVTLRCSPRSGDLSVYWYQQSLDQGLQFLIQYYNGEERAKGNILERFSAQQFPDLHSELNLSSLELGDSALYFCASSVEGGQPQHFGDGTRLSIL.

The chain uses TRBV2 and TRBJ2-5; D gene uncertain. Trimming shortened V by 1 base and J by 2 bases, and 5 bases separated the two germline ends. Per the germline V gene, CDR1 is SNHLY and CDR2 is FYNNEI. CDR3 length equals 13 residues. The CDR3 nucleotides read TGTGCCAGCAGTGAAGTAATACAAGAGACCCAGTACTTC. As protein: CASSEVIQETQYF.

This clone was observed a single time. This chain uses TRBV6-6 with TRBJ2-5, with D tentatively TRBD1 (6 bases). The germline V gene encodes CDR1 MNHNY and CDR2 SVGAGI (reference sequence). Trimming left V 7 bases short and J 0 bases short, with 15 bases between. This CDR3 comprises 15 residues. Written as DNA, the CDR3 is TGTGCCAGCATCCTGGACAGTCCCTACCAAGAGACCCAGTACTTC. Residues: CASILDSPYQETQYF.

The chain employs TRBV19 and TRBJ1-1; D unresolved. V was clipped by 5 bases and J by 4 bases, with 14 bases between them. Germline V CDR1 and CDR2: LNHDA, SQIVND (reference sequence). The CDR3 covers 14 residues. DNA of the CDR3: TGTGCCAGTAGTCCTCTAGGAGGGTCCACTGAAGCTTTCTTT. As protein: CASSPLGGSTEAFF.

This chain uses TRBV6-1 with TRBJ1-1; no clear D gene. Germline V gives CDR1 MNHNS, CDR2 SASEGT. V lost 6 bases and J lost 3, with 5 bases in between. The CDR3 covers 11 residues. CDR3 amino acids: CASRGYTEAFF. The CDR3, as DNA: TGTGCCAGCAGGGGCTACACTGAAGCTTTCTTT.

In this sample, this clone turned up once. The chain employs TRBV18 and TRBJ1-1; D not certain. Germline CDR1 reads KGHSH; CDR2 reads LQKENI. This CDR3 region has 13 residues. Deletions cut 2 bases from V and 2 bases from J, with 6 bases between. The DNA for the CDR3 is TGTGCCAGCTCACCAGGGCCTAACACTGAAGCTTTCTTT. Translation: CASSPGPNTEAFF.

The chain couples TRBV5-1 to TRBJ2-7, with TRBD1 identical over 9 bases. Germline V gives CDR1 SGHRS, CDR2 YFSETQ. The CDR3 is 14 amino acids. After removal of 0 bases from V and 6 bases from J, the junction contained 4 bases not matched to a gene. CDR3 sequence: CASSLAQGAGEQYF. CDR3 DNA: TGCGCCAGCAGCTTGGCACAGGGGGCCGGCGAGCAGTACTTC.